Shown below are 18 T cell receptor beta chains from a single sample sequenced in a study of T cell clonality in common variable immunodeficiency. This table comes from immunoSEQ multiplex PCR, and its TCRdb copy is limited to in-frame clones, with some not included. The repertoire has approximately 81,000 clones, none seen only once; the ten largest take around 0.82%. The material sequenced was peripheral blood mononuclear cells. The receptors were sampled from a person aged 18 to 70 in good health.

This clone was seen many times. CDR3 region: CASSHTPGTSATGRVNEQFF. The part of the CDR3 DNA that was read is TGTGCCAGCAGCCATACCCCCGGGACTAGCGCGACCGGCCGGGTCAATGAG. The V gene is TRBV13, the J gene TRBJ2-1, with 10 bases that match TRBD2. The sequenced fragment ends 3 residues before the CDR3 boundary, so the rest is inferred from the germline J gene. Germline loops: CDR1 PRHDT, CDR2 FYEKMQ (reference sequence). The CDR3 is 20 amino acids. The J segment lost 6 bases and the V segment lost 5 bases, leaving 22 bases of the junction unmatched.

This clone came up many times. With the read ending 3 residues before the CDR3 end, the germline J gene is used to fill in that end. The chain employs TRBV7-3 and TRBJ2-5, with 9 bases lining up with TRBD1. Germline CDR1 SGHTA, CDR2 FQGTGA. Trimming cost V 3 bases and J 5 bases; bases outside gene matches: 1. The CDR3 has 13 residues. The covered CDR3 bases are TGTGCCAGCAGCTTCGGACAGGGGGAGACC. Residues: CASSFGQGET. The whole CDR3 is CASSFGQGETQYF.

In its sample, this clone was seen many times. Coverage ceases 3 residues before the CDR3 finishes, and the germline J gene fills in the end. The rearrangement uses TRBV20-1 and TRBJ1-6; no definite D call. The V gene's germline CDR1 is DFQATT and CDR2 SNEGSKA (reference sequence). This CDR3 has 16 residues. The DNA read from the CDR3 is TGCAGTGCTAGAGTTGGACTTGGGCCCATTAGTGAATCC. Its translation is CSARVGLGPISES. The entire CDR3 protein reads CSARVGLGPISESLHF.

This clone was seen many times. The read comes to an end 3 residues before the CDR3 does, leaving the germline J gene to fill in the end. The chain joins TRBV19 to TRBJ2-3; unclear D gene. The V end was cut by 2 bases, the J end by 6 bases, with 3 bases between. The CDR3 extends over 11 amino acids. Looked up from germline, CDR1 is LNHDA and CDR2 is SQIVND (reference sequence). CDR3 bases read: TGTGCCAGTAGTATATCGGATACG. It yields the protein CASSISDT. The CDR3 in its entirety is CASSISDTQYF.

This clone was seen ten or more times. At one end the junction does not follow the germline gene, possibly because of a read error. Read coverage stops 3 residues before the CDR3 terminus; the germline J gene supplies the remainder. The gene calls are TRBV4-1 and TRBJ2-7; 12 bases match TRBD1. The CDR3 sequence is 13 residues long. CDR1 is MGHRA and CDR2 is YSYEKL in the germline V gene. The CDR3 DNA, read in part, is TGCACCAGCAGCCGGGACAGGGGGCGCGAG. Its protein product is CTSSRDRGRE. The full-length CDR3 reads as CTSSRDRGREQYF.

At least ten counts were recorded for this clone. Sequencing ends 3 residues short of the CDR3 end; the germline J gene provides the rest. This chain connects TRBV5-1 to TRBJ2-5; TRBD1 matches 9 bases. Germline V lookup: CDR1 SGHRS, CDR2 YFSETQ. J gave up 2 bases and V 0 bases, and 5 bases lay outside the gene matches. The CDR3 spans 16 residues. CDR3 residues: CASSLGGQGQQETQYF. The sequenced part of the CDR3 DNA is TGCGCCAGCAGCTTGGGGGGACAGGGTCAGCAAGAGACC.

This clone was detected many times. The DNA ends 3 residues before the CDR3 does, and the rest of the CDR3 is filled in from the germline J gene. The rearrangement uses TRBV7-2 and TRBJ2-7, with TRBD1 matching 10 bases. Germline V gives CDR1 SGHTA, CDR2 FQGNSA. The ends lost 3 bases at V and 2 bases at J; junction bases unmatched: 1. The CDR3 extends over 14 amino acids. The CDR3 loop reads CASSLTGGAYEQYF. CDR3 DNA (partial): TGTGCCAGCAGCTTGACAGGGGGCGCCTACGAG.

This clone was counted at least ten times. The observed sequence ends 3 residues before the CDR3 terminus, with the missing tail filled in from the germline J gene. The V and J genes are TRBV10-1 and TRBJ2-3, with 7 positions matching TRBD1. Germline loops: CDR1 WNHNN, CDR2 SYGVQD (reference sequence). The CDR3 totals 17 residues. The ends lost 9 bases at V and 1 base at J; junction bases unmatched: 16. The part of the CDR3 DNA that was read is TGCGCCAGGATCAGAAATAGAGGGACAGCGCGCACAGATACG. It encodes CARIRNRGTARTDT. The complete CDR3 protein is CARIRNRGTARTDTQYF.

There are many counts of this clone. The CDR3 goes on 3 residues after the read ends, and that part is filled in from the germline J gene. The rearrangement links TRBV7-9 to TRBJ2-3, with TRBD2 identical over 11 bases. J gave up 6 bases and V 5 bases, and 7 bases lay outside the gene matches. This CDR3 is built from 15 residues. Germline V gene sequence: CDR1 SEHNR, CDR2 FQNEAQ (reference sequence). This CDR3 reads CASSPSTSGTDTQYF. The part of the CDR3 DNA that was read is TGTGCCAGCAGCCCGTCGACTAGCGGGACGGATACG.

This clone was detected ten times or more. The read ends 3 residues shy of where the CDR3 ends; the end is completed using the germline J gene. This chain joins TRBV20-1 and TRBJ2-4, with D tentatively TRBD1 (6 bases). Trimming left V 2 bases short and J 1 base short, with 30 bases between. CDR3 length equals 21 residues. CDR1 and CDR2 (germline): DFQATT, SNEGSKA (reference sequence). CDR3 region: CSARPTVLGEQGRGAKNIQYF. The CDR3 DNA, read in part, is TGCAGTGCTAGACCCACAGTCCTGGGTGAACAGGGTCGTGGCGCCAAAAACATT.

This clone was seen at least ten times. The sequence runs out 3 residues before the end of the CDR3; the remainder is reconstructed from the germline J gene. The chain joins TRBV6-2 or TRBV6-3 to TRBJ2-3, with no clear D. Germline CDR1 MNHEY, CDR2 SVGEGT. The CDR3 covers 14 residues. Trimming removed 5 bases at V and 1 base at J, with 10 bases between. The DNA read from the CDR3 is TGTGCCAGCAGTACCATGGCCGGCACAGATACG. It codes for CASSTMAGTDT. The entire CDR3 sequence reads CASSTMAGTDTQYF.

This clone was counted ten times or more. The sequenced fragment ends 3 residues before the CDR3 boundary, so the rest is inferred from the germline J gene. This chain joins TRBV29-1 and TRBJ1-1, with D perhaps matching TRBD1 (6 bases). This CDR3 has 11 residues. Germline values: CDR1 SQVTM, CDR2 ANQGSEA. The chain's CDR3 is CSVRPGVGAFF. The CDR3 DNA, read in part, is TGCAGCGTACGCCCAGGGGTGGGA.

This clone was counted ten times or more. CDR3 in amino acids: CASSTGGPTEAFF. Incomplete CDR3 DNA: TGTGCCAGTAGTACCGGGGGGCCCACTGAA. This chain connects TRBV19 to TRBJ1-1, with D tentatively TRBD1 (6 bases). The DNA ends 3 residues before the CDR3 does, and the rest of the CDR3 is filled in from the germline J gene. The CDR3 is 13 amino acids. Between the trimmed V and J ends, which lost 4 bases and 4 bases, there was a span of 10 bases. Looked up from germline, CDR1 is LNHDA and CDR2 is SQIVND (reference sequence).

This clone was counted at least ten times. This CDR3 reads CASSRQETQYF. The part of the CDR3 DNA that was read is TGTGCCAGCAGCCGGCAAGAGACC. V and J are TRBV7-2 and TRBJ2-5; D gene uncertain. With the read ending 3 residues before the CDR3 end, the germline J gene is used to fill in that end. CDR1 and CDR2 from the germline V gene are SGHTA and FQGNSA. V lost 5 bases and J 2 bases, leaving 3 bases between the germline ends. The CDR3 runs to 11 residues.

This clone was counted many times. The read terminates 3 residues before the CDR3 end, so the remaining end is supplied by the germline J gene. V usage is TRBV6-2 or TRBV6-3 and J usage is TRBJ2-1, with 12 bases identical to TRBD2. The J segment lost 8 bases and the V segment lost 0 bases, leaving 8 bases of the junction unmatched. CDR1 is MNHEY and CDR2 is SVGEGT in the germline V gene. The CDR3 is made up of 17 amino acids. The CDR3 spells CASSYSPGTSGRHEQFF. Partial CDR3 DNA: TGTGCCAGCAGTTACTCCCCCGGGACTAGCGGGCGGCATGAG.

This clone showed up just a few times. Sequencing ends 3 residues short of the CDR3 end; the germline J gene provides the rest. The V call is TRBV18, the J call TRBJ2-5, with D unresolved. Trimming left V 4 bases short and J 0 bases short, with 6 bases between. Germline V lookup: CDR1 KGHSH, CDR2 LQKENI. The CDR3 is 13 amino acids. Incomplete CDR3 DNA: TGTGCCAGCTCACAGTCTAACCAAGAGACC. It yields the protein CASSQSNQET. The full-length CDR3 reads as CASSQSNQETQYF.

This clone was counted many times. Read data end 3 residues before the CDR3 end; the end is taken from the germline J gene. The chain links TRBV2 to TRBJ1-1; 8 bases align to TRBD1. V shed 11 bases and J 2 bases; nucleotides not matched to a gene: 7. CDR3 length equals 13 residues. Germline CDR1 is SNHLY and CDR2 is FYNNEI. CDR3 region: CAGKQGENTEAFF. The sequenced part of the CDR3 DNA is TGTGCCGGCAAACAGGGGGAAAACACTGAA. The complete variable domain, with remaining parts taken from reference TRBV2 and TRBJ1-1, reads EPEVTQTPSHQVTQMGQEVILRCVPISNHLYFYWYRQILGQKVEFLVSFYNNEISEKSEIFDDQFSVERPDGSNFTLKIRSTKLEDSAMYFCAGKQGENTEAFFGQGTRLTVV.

This clone was observed many times. The read stops 3 residues short of the end of the CDR3; the missing end is completed from the germline J gene. This rearrangement joins TRBV9 to TRBJ2-5, with D possibly being TRBD2 (6 bases). The CDR3 runs to 15 residues. Trimming removed 0 bases from V and 0 bases from J, with 9 bases in between. Germline-derived CDR1 and CDR2 are SGDLS and YYNGEE. The CDR3 loop is CASSVGGVDQETQYF. Incomplete CDR3 DNA: TGTGCCAGCAGCGTAGGCGGGGTGGACCAAGAGACC.